This TCR beta chain was found in a study of shared clonotypes between healthy human individuals. Study-level background: Per-donor plates numbered three CD4 naive, three CD4 memory, two CD8 naive and one CD8 memory.

As to this clone: Its target is not known.

Germline V CDR1 and CDR2: SGHRS, YFSETQ. Unmatched junction bases numbered 7, after V lost 4 bases and J lost 8 bases. CDR3 length: 15 residues. TCRdb's table, derived via immunoSEQ multiplex PCR, lists solely in-frame clones and lacks some. The sample lists hundreds of thousands of clones, about 95% occurring once. Study-level points and caveats: Represented genetic and exposure-history diversity was restricted by having few donors.

The clonotype originates from a woman aged 25 to 39 in good health. The sequenced material came from naive CD4+ T cells sorted from blood. This sample's subset: CD45RA+ positively selected. The gene calls are TRBV5-1 and TRBJ1-4, with 11 bases fitting TRBD1. This CDR3 reads CASSPLGTGGEKLFF. For the CDR3, the DNA is TGCGCCAGCAGCCCACTGGGGACAGGGGGGGAAAAACTGTTTTTT.